Shown below are 27 T cell receptor beta chains from a single sample sequenced in a study of response to subunit inactivated influenza vaccine. Each CDR3 protein is one row after TCRdb ran MiXCR on the RT-PCR reads. The sample carries some 850,000 distinct CDR3 sequences, about a fifth recorded once. The sample in question was PBMCs from blood, obtained roughly 5 days after vaccination. Receptors originate from a man aged 50 to 59 who received an inactivated influenza vaccine.

The J gene is TRBJ2-1, the V gene TRBV6-1; 7 bases match TRBD1. This CDR3 has 14 amino acids. In germline, CDR1 is MNHNS, CDR2 SASEGT. The V gene end was trimmed by 4 bases and the J gene end by 7 bases; junction bases not matched to a gene: 7. CDR3 loop: CASSVVATGNEQFF. The CDR3 DNA is TGTGCCAGCAGTGTAGTGGCGACAGGGAATGAGCAGTTCTTC.

The chain carries TRBV10-3 and TRBJ1-2; D may be TRBD1 (6 bases). This CDR3 spans 15 amino acids. Per the germline V gene, CDR1 is ENHRY and CDR2 is SYGVKD. Trimming cost V 11 bases and J 0 bases, with 19 bases left between them. As DNA, the CDR3 is TGTGCCTCCAGACAGGCCCTAGACGCTAACTATGGCTACACCTTC. Amino acids: CASRQALDANYGYTF.

The chain uses TRBV15 and TRBJ2-2; D possibly uses TRBD1 or TRBD2 (5 bases each). Germline V gene sequence: CDR1 LNHNV, CDR2 YYDKDF (reference sequence). This CDR3 comprises 15 residues. V lost 0 bases and J 8 bases, leaving 13 bases between the germline ends. The CDR3: CATSRDREGSGELFF. CDR3 DNA: TGTGCCACCAGCAGAGATCGTGAGGGGTCGGGGGAGCTGTTTTTT.

This clonotype showed up many times. V is TRBV5-1 and J is TRBJ2-3; 13 nucleotides align to TRBD2. Germline V gene lookup returns CDR1 SGHRS and CDR2 YFSETQ. The CDR3 is 16 amino acids. V shed 0 bases and J 4 bases; nucleotides not matched to a gene: 2. The CDR3 region is CASSLELAGGPDTQYF. CDR3 sequence (DNA): TGCGCCAGCAGCTTGGAACTAGCGGGGGGGCCAGATACGCAGTATTTT.

This chain links TRBV7-2 with TRBJ2-6; a possible D gene is TRBD1 (7 bases). Germline V lookup: CDR1 SGHTA, CDR2 FQGNSA. The CDR3 is 16 residues long. Trimming took off 3 bases at V and 2 bases at J, with 11 bases between the two ends. The CDR3 nucleotides read TGTGCCAGCAGCTTGGAGGGGGCAACTGGGGCCAACGTCCTGACTTTC. It is translated as CASSLEGATGANVLTF. The full variable domain, completed using reference TRBV7-2 and TRBJ2-6, is GAGVSQSPSNKVTEKGKDVELRCDPISGHTALYWYRQSLGQGLEFLIYFQGNSAPDKSGLPSDRFSAERTGGSVSTLTIQRTQQEDSAVYLCASSLEGATGANVLTFGAGSRLTVL.

There are many counts of this clonotype. This rearrangement joins TRBV29-1 to TRBJ2-1; 7 nucleotides line up with TRBD2. This CDR3 spans 15 amino acids. V shed 6 bases and J 8 bases; nucleotides not matched to a gene: 16. Germline loops: CDR1 SQVTM, CDR2 ANQGSEA. The CDR3 sequence: CSVRLPGGWLDEQFF. CDR3 sequence (DNA): TGCAGCGTACGACTCCCGGGGGGATGGTTAGATGAGCAGTTCTTC.

A few counts support this clonotype. This chain's CDR3 is CASSLWAGGISGANVLTF. The CDR3 DNA sequence: TGTGCCAGCAGTTTATGGGCAGGGGGTATATCTGGGGCCAACGTCCTGACTTTC. V is TRBV27 and J is TRBJ2-6; 7 nucleotides line up with TRBD1. The length of the CDR3 is 18 residues. CDR1 is MNHEY and CDR2 is SMNVEV in the germline V gene (reference sequence). V was clipped by 1 base and J by 1 base; unmatched bases: 7. Variable domain in full (rest from reference TRBV27 and TRBJ2-6): EAQVTQNPRYLITVTGKKLTVTCSQNMNHEYMSWYRQDPGLGLRQIYYSMNVEVTDKGDVPEGYKVSRKEKRNFPLILESPSPNQTSLYFCASSLWAGGISGANVLTFGAGSRLTVL.

The V and J genes are TRBV15 and TRBJ2-2; a possible D gene is TRBD1 (6 bases). This CDR3 has 17 amino acids. V was shortened by 1 base and J by 1 base, with 13 bases between the two germline ends. CDR1 is LNHNV and CDR2 is YYDKDF in the germline V gene (reference sequence). As DNA, the CDR3 is TGTGCCACCAGCAGAGTTGCCTGGGGGCAGAACACCGGGGAGCTGTTTTTT. Residues: CATSRVAWGQNTGELFF.

In its sample, this clonotype was seen a few times. The chain recombines TRBV5-6 with TRBJ1-4; weak D call: TRBD1 (6 bases). V shed 4 bases and J shed 3 bases, with 13 bases lying between them. The CDR3 length is 15 residues. The germline V gene has CDR1 SGHDT and CDR2 YYEEEE. The CDR3 DNA is TGTGCCAGCAGCCCCTTACAGGGACCTAATGAAAAACTGTTTTTT. Its translation is CASSPLQGPNEKLFF. Complete variable domain (other parts from reference TRBV5-6 and TRBJ1-4): DAGVTQSPTHLIKTRGQQVTLRCSPKSGHDTVSWYQQALGQGPQFIFQYYEEEERQRGNFPDRFSGHQFPNYSSELNVNALLLGDSALYLCASSPLQGPNEKLFFGSGTQLSVL.

The chain recombines TRBV27 with TRBJ2-1, with 15 bases matching TRBD2. Germline V lookup: CDR1 MNHEY, CDR2 SMNVEV (reference sequence). The CDR3 loop spans 21 amino acids. V lost 5 bases to trimming and J lost 4 bases; unmatched junction nucleotides: 18. CDR3 sequence (DNA): TGTGCCAGCAGTCTCCGAAGTCCGGGACTAGCGGGAGGTAAAGTTTACAATGAGCAGTTCTTC. It specifies CASSLRSPGLAGGKVYNEQFF.

This clonotype was counted many times. In nucleotides, the CDR3 is TGTGCCAGCAGTTACTCGGGACAGGGTATTCAGTACTTC. Amino acid sequence: CASSYSGQGIQYF. The chain employs TRBV6-2 or TRBV6-3 and TRBJ2-4, with 9 positions matching TRBD1. There are 13 residues in the CDR3. V gave up 0 bases and J gave up 10 bases; unmatched junction bases: 1. CDR1 and CDR2 (germline): MNHEY, SVGEGT.

This clonotype was seen only a few times. J is TRBJ1-2 and V is TRBV11-3; possible D gene TRBD1, 6 bases. The germline gives CDR1 SGHNT, CDR2 YENEEA. V dropped 3 bases and J dropped 5 bases, with 19 bases sitting between them. The CDR3 runs 16 residues. CDR3 in DNA: TGTGCCAGCAGCTTCGGCGGGGGGCCGATCTTATATGGCTACACCTTC. Its protein product is CASSFGGGPILYGYTF.

This clonotype was counted between two and nine times. The chain joins TRBV20-1 to TRBJ1-1; a possible D gene is TRBD1 (5 bases). Germline lookup yields CDR1 DFQATT and CDR2 SNEGSKA (reference sequence). The CDR3 consists of 12 residues. Trimming shortened V by 6 bases and J by 4 bases, and 12 bases separated the two germline ends. The CDR3 region is CSAYGAGTEAFF. The CDR3, as DNA: TGCAGTGCGTATGGGGCGGGCACTGAAGCTTTCTTT.

The sample holds a few counts of this clonotype. The genes are TRBV12-3 or TRBV12-4 and TRBJ2-1, with D tentatively TRBD1 or TRBD2 (5 bases each). The ends were cut back, 3 bases at V and 2 bases at J, with 11 bases in the middle. The CDR3 is 15 residues long. CDR3 loop: CASSFRRGPYNEQFF. In nucleotides, the CDR3 is TGTGCCAGCAGTTTCCGACGGGGCCCCTACAATGAGCAGTTCTTC.

V usage is TRBV7-6 and J usage is TRBJ2-2; the match to TRBD1 covers 8 bases. Germline V CDR1 and CDR2: SGHVS, FNYEAQ. V shed 3 bases and J 2 bases; nucleotides not matched to a gene: 11. The CDR3 has 18 amino acids. DNA for the CDR3: TGTGCCAGCAGCTTCTCCGGGAGAGGACAGGGAAACACCGGGGAGCTGTTTTTT. Translation gives CASSFSGRGQGNTGELFF.

The chain joins TRBV20-1 to TRBJ2-1, with D hard to call. Germline V lookup: CDR1 DFQATT, CDR2 SNEGSKA (reference sequence). V was trimmed by 0 bases and J by 9 bases, leaving 9 bases between them. The CDR3 spans 12 residues. The CDR3 DNA sequence: TGCAGTGCTAGAGATCACCTTGGTGAGCAGTTCTTC. It translates to CSARDHLGEQFF.

The chain combines TRBV20-1 with TRBJ2-2, with 7 bases matching TRBD1. Per germline, CDR1 DFQATT and CDR2 SNEGSKA (reference sequence). The CDR3 contains 13 residues. The V segment lost 4 bases and the J segment 6 bases; nucleotides outside the gene matches: 5. The CDR3 protein is CSATGQAAGELFF. In DNA, the CDR3 is TGCAGTGCTACCGGACAGGCAGCCGGGGAGCTGTTTTTT.

This clonotype was counted only a few times. The V call is TRBV5-1, the J call TRBJ1-1, with 10 bases lining up with TRBD1. Per the germline V gene, CDR1 is SGHRS and CDR2 is YFSETQ. The CDR3 runs 13 residues. The J segment lost 8 bases and the V segment lost 5 bases, leaving 6 bases of the junction unmatched. The CDR3 spells CASRHDRGREAFF. The CDR3, as DNA: TGCGCCAGCAGGCACGACAGGGGGCGAGAAGCTTTCTTT.

V is TRBV11-1 and J is TRBJ2-3, with 16 bases identical to TRBD2. CDR1 and CDR2 (germline): SGHAT, FQDESV (reference sequence). V shed 5 bases and J 4 bases; nucleotides not matched to a gene: 12. There are 19 residues in the CDR3. CDR3 DNA sequence: TGTGCCAGCAGCCCGGGACTAGCGGGGGGGCCGCGAACCTCAGATACGCAGTATTTT. It is translated as CASSPGLAGGPRTSDTQYF.

This clonotype was counted a few times. CDR3 region: CASSLVSGPKGSEKLFF. As DNA, the CDR3 is TGTGCCAGCAGCTTAGTATCCGGGCCAAAAGGGAGTGAAAAACTGTTTTTT. This sequence joins TRBV11-2 and TRBJ1-4; D remains unclear. There are 17 residues in the CDR3. Germline V gene sequence: CDR1 SGHAT, CDR2 FQNNGV. V lost 1 base and J lost 7, with 19 bases in between.

There are many counts of this clonotype. The V and J genes are TRBV12-3 or TRBV12-4 and TRBJ2-2; TRBD1 agrees at 7 bases. J gave up 3 bases and V 3 bases, and 4 bases lay outside the gene matches. The CDR3 has 15 amino acids. CDR3 amino acids: CASSFRQGDTGELFF. The CDR3 DNA is TGTGCCAGCAGTTTCCGACAGGGAGACACCGGGGAGCTGTTTTTT.

The chain recombines TRBV6-1 with TRBJ2-1; D unclear. V was pared by 2 bases and J by 6 bases, with 14 bases between. This CDR3 region has 15 residues. The V gene's germline CDR1 is MNHNS and CDR2 SASEGT. CDR3 nucleotide sequence: TGTGCCAGCAGTGAATTACAGCTTACGGGCAATGAGCAGTTCTTC. This sequence encodes CASSELQLTGNEQFF.

This clonotype turned up a few times. Here the CDR3 reads CATSRDLASHEQFF. In DNA, the CDR3 is TGTGCCACCAGCAGAGATTTGGCATCCCATGAGCAGTTCTTC. The chain joins TRBV15 to TRBJ2-1, with no clear D. Germline CDR1 and CDR2: LNHNV and YYDKDF (reference sequence). V dropped 0 bases and J dropped 8 bases, with 11 bases sitting between them. The CDR3 contains 14 residues.

This clonotype occurred a few times. The chain uses TRBV12-5 and TRBJ2-1; possible D gene TRBD2, 6 bases. CDR3 size: 12 residues. In germline, CDR1 is LGHNT, CDR2 FRNRAP. The V end was cut by 3 bases, the J end by 13 bases, with 13 bases between. This CDR3 reads CASGLGPAGQFF. In nucleotides, the CDR3 is TGTGCTAGTGGTTTAGGTCCAGCGGGTCAGTTCTTC.

This chain uses TRBV20-1 with TRBJ2-6, with D unresolved. There are 15 residues in the CDR3. From germline, CDR1 is DFQATT and CDR2 SNEGSKA (reference sequence). V dropped 6 bases and J dropped 0 bases, with 12 bases sitting between them. DNA for the CDR3: TGCAGTGCACCATGGTTAATCTCTGGGGCCAACGTCCTGACTTTC. This gives the protein CSAPWLISGANVLTF.

The CDR3 spells CSAETPGQGTDTQYF. The CDR3 bases are TGCAGTGCCGAGACCCCGGGACAGGGCACAGATACGCAGTATTTT. The J gene is TRBJ2-3, the V gene TRBV20-1, with TRBD1 matching over 8 bases. The CDR3 is 15 amino acids. The J segment lost 1 base and the V segment lost 6 bases, leaving 9 bases of the junction unmatched. Germline V gene sequence: CDR1 DFQATT, CDR2 SNEGSKA (reference sequence).

The V and J genes are TRBV18 and TRBJ1-5; possible D gene TRBD1, 6 bases. Per the germline V gene, CDR1 is KGHSH and CDR2 is LQKENI. Trimming removed 4 bases from V and 3 bases from J, with 13 bases in between. CDR3 size: 15 residues. The CDR3 nucleotides are TGTGCCAGCTCACTTAACAGGGTTCCCAATCAGCCCCAGCATTTT. Translation gives CASSLNRVPNQPQHF.